These T cell receptor beta chains were read from a single sample in a study of T-cell memory formation after mild COVID-19. TCRdb fed the 5' RACE reads into MiXCR, producing one record per CDR3 protein. The table shows around 370,000 distinct CDR3 sequences, with roughly 20% occurring only once. Sequencing was performed on PBMCs or a T cell subset sorted from them (not recorded which). The receptors stem from an adult woman who had mild COVID-19 (a few samples of this study predate the infection). Cell type and time point are not known. Both conserved end residues are part of each CDR3. Fields, in order: J gene, D gene, V gene, CDR3 protein. The D gene is left open where the match is weak.

J: TRBJ1-6; D: TRBD1; V: TRBV3-1; CDR3: CASTRSTGRGSPLHF
J: TRBJ1-2; D: -; V: TRBV3-1; CDR3: CASSQYTAYGYTF
J: TRBJ2-7; D: -; V: TRBV6-5; CDR3: CASSFETHEEQYF
J: TRBJ1-2; D: -; V: TRBV5-1; CDR3: CASSLQSGPGAYGYTF
J: TRBJ2-5; D: -; V: TRBV5-1; CDR3: CASSLGAGGHQETQYF
J: TRBJ1-5; D: -; V: TRBV20-1; CDR3: CSARDAGINQPQHF
J: TRBJ2-4; D: -; V: TRBV5-6; CDR3: CASSLGSNLAKNIQYF
J: TRBJ1-5; D: TRBD1; V: TRBV4-1; CDR3: CASSQTGVNQPQHF
J: TRBJ2-1; D: TRBD2; V: TRBV7-6; CDR3: CASSLASGGLDEQFF
J: TRBJ1-1; D: -; V: TRBV20-1; CDR3: CSARDIGRNTEAFF
J: TRBJ2-1; D: TRBD2; V: TRBV18; CDR3: CASSGLALYNEQFF
J: TRBJ2-4; D: -; V: TRBV9; CDR3: CASSVARGRGDIQYF
J: TRBJ1-4; D: -; V: TRBV5-1; CDR3: CASSFNNQNEKLFF
J: TRBJ2-3; D: -; V: TRBV23-1; CDR3: CASSHQWITSTDTQYF
J: TRBJ1-2; D: -; V: TRBV20-1; CDR3: CSAPTPDSPYGYTF
J: TRBJ1-2; D: TRBD1; V: TRBV5-1; CDR3: CASSTGQTYSNYGYTF
J: TRBJ1-1; D: TRBD1; V: TRBV18; CDR3: CASSVQRDRGNTEAFF
J: TRBJ2-3; D: -; V: TRBV7-3; CDR3: CASSPLSGRTDTQYF
J: TRBJ2-3; D: TRBD2; V: TRBV7-6; CDR3: CASSLEGAGAFSSTDTQYF
J: TRBJ2-1; D: TRBD2; V: TRBV7-8; CDR3: CASSSLAGAALSYNEQFF
J: TRBJ2-7; D: -; V: TRBV9; CDR3: CASSAGPSYHNEQYF
J: TRBJ2-7; D: TRBD2; V: TRBV4-1; CDR3: CASSQEGGGAPYEQYF
J: TRBJ2-1; D: TRBD1; V: TRBV7-6; CDR3: CASSSDEMDRAPYNEQFF
J: TRBJ2-7; D: -; V: TRBV25-1; CDR3: CASLLSGTLLDEQYF
J: TRBJ1-2; D: TRBD1; V: TRBV19; CDR3: CASSQTGTGVRGYTF
J: TRBJ2-7; D: -; V: TRBV9; CDR3: CASSVGGRAGSYEQYF
J: TRBJ2-7; D: TRBD2; V: TRBV6-6; CDR3: CASTAGRGNSYEQYF
J: TRBJ2-7; D: -; V: TRBV12-3/TRBV12-4; CDR3: CASSAGPRSEQYF
J: TRBJ2-5; D: TRBD1; V: TRBV7-8; CDR3: CASSRTGVREETQYF